Listed below are T cell receptor beta chains from one sample, sequenced in a study of blood T cell repertoires in COVID-19. Libraries were prepared by immunoSEQ multiplex PCR; TCRdb keeps only in-frame clonotypes and omits some of them. The sample includes about 54,000 clones, roughly 84% of them seen just once. Sequencing input: peripheral blood. These receptors were obtained from a man aged 40-49 years with active COVID-19. The CDR3 runs from the conserved cysteine through the conserved F or W. D genes are given only for firm matches. Where a row states a size, it is once, few, many or the class of an expanded clone; other rows omit it.

cdr3_length d_call clone_size j_call v_call cdr3_aa cdr3_nt
20 TRBD2 . TRBJ2-7 TRBV4-2 CASSQGPGLAETGVYYEQYF TGTGCCAGCAGCCAGGGCCCCGGACTAGCGGAGACGGGGGTTTACTACGAGCAGTACTTC
18 TRBD2 . TRBJ2-2 TRBV27 CASSPRLAGIPKGGELFF TGTGCCAGCAGTCCAAGACTAGCGGGTATTCCGAAGGGCGGGGAGCTGTTTTTT
18 TRBD1 . TRBJ2-6 TRBV18 CASSPLGQGYSGANVLTF TGTGCCAGCTCACCTCTCGGACAGGGATACTCTGGGGCCAACGTCCTGACTTTC
14 . . TRBJ1-1 TRBV7-9 CASSLGARATEAFF TGTGCCAGCAGCTTAGGTGCCAGGGCCACTGAAGCTTTCTTT
13 . . TRBJ2-1 TRBV7-2 CASSIRRGGEQFF TGTGCCAGCAGCATCAGGCGGGGCGGGGAGCAGTTCTTC
14 TRBD2 . TRBJ2-3 TRBV2 CAGRWLAGTDTQYF TGTGCCGGAAGGTGGCTAGCGGGAACAGATACGCAGTATTTT
17 TRBD2 . TRBJ2-5 TRBV19 CASSIGGWASGEETQYF TGTGCCAGTAGTATAGGCGGGTGGGCTAGCGGGGAAGAGACCCAGTACTTC
12 TRBD1 . TRBJ2-7 TRBV29-1 CSVDRGLDEQYF TGCAGCGTTGACAGGGGGCTAGACGAGCAGTACTTC
17 TRBD1 . TRBJ1-4 TRBV5-1 CASMLGDRALANEKLFF TGCGCCAGCATGTTGGGAGACAGGGCGCTCGCTAATGAAAAACTGTTTTTT
20 . . TRBJ2-1 TRBV24-1 CATSDLRIPRGRKGTDEQFF TGTGCCACCAGTGATTTACGAATACCCAGGGGAAGAAAAGGAACCGATGAGCAGTTCTTC
14 TRBD1 few TRBJ1-1 TRBV5-1 CASSLAAGGTEAFF TGCGCCAGCAGCTTGGCGGCAGGGGGCACTGAAGCTTTCTTT
15 TRBD2 . TRBJ2-7 TRBV6-5 CASRPLGLAAYEQYF TGTGCCAGCAGGCCCCTGGGACTAGCGGCATACGAGCAGTACTTC
16 . . TRBJ2-5 TRBV11-2 CASSLGEVLRGETQYF TGTGCCAGCAGCTTAGGGGAGGTTCTCCGAGGGGAGACCCAGTACTTC
15 TRBD2 . TRBJ2-7 TRBV5-1 CASSPWGGSSYEQYF TGCGCCAGCAGCCCCTGGGGGGGATCCTCCTACGAGCAGTACTTC
18 . . TRBJ2-2 TRBV5-1 CASSLRFGGARGTGELFF TGCGCCAGCAGCTTGAGGTTCGGAGGGGCCCGCGGCACCGGGGAGCTGTTTTTT
13 . . TRBJ1-2 TRBV29-1 CSVGLGQIGGYTF TGCAGCGTTGGCCTCGGACAGATCGGTGGCTACACCTTC
13 . . TRBJ2-7 TRBV7-2 CASSLGPGWEQYF TGTGCCAGCAGCTTAGGTCCGGGGTGGGAGCAGTACTTC
17 . . TRBJ1-2 TRBV14 CASSQERRGWRNYGYTF TGTGCCAGCAGCCAAGAAAGGCGGGGGTGGAGGAACTATGGCTACACCTTC
13 . once TRBJ1-1 TRBV29-1 CSCTEGAPTEAFF TGCAGCTGTACGGAAGGAGCGCCCACTGAAGCTTTCTTT
17 . . TRBJ2-1 TRBV7-7 CASSFRSGVISYNEQFF TGTGCCAGCAGCTTCCGATCCGGAGTGATATCCTACAATGAGCAGTTCTTC
14 . once TRBJ2-5 TRBV24-1 CATSDDAGLETQYF TGTGCCACCAGTGATGACGCAGGTTTGGAGACCCAGTACTTC
16 TRBD2 . TRBJ2-3 TRBV28 CASSSPQGLARGSGNF TGTGCCAGCAGTTCGCCCCAGGGACTAGCGCGCGGAAGTGGGAATTTT
16 TRBD1 . TRBJ2-7 TRBV18 CASSPSGQANPDEQYF TGTGCCAGCTCACCATCGGGACAGGCAAACCCCGACGAGCAGTACTTC
14 . . TRBJ2-7 TRBV28 CASRPQVGAYEQYF TGTGCCAGCAGACCCCAGGTAGGCGCCTACGAGCAGTACTTC
14 TRBD1 . TRBJ1-2 TRBV6-4 CASSGLTGGHGYTF TGTGCCAGCAGTGGCCTTACAGGGGGCCATGGCTACACCTTC
16 TRBD1 . TRBJ1-6 TRBV2 CASTRGRQAYNSPLHF TGTGCCAGCACGAGGGGGCGACAGGCCTATAATTCACCCCTCCACTTT
15 TRBD2 . TRBJ2-5 TRBV3-1/TRBV3-2 CASSPPTSGPETQYF TGTGCCAGCAGCCCACCGACTAGCGGGCCAGAGACCCAGTACTTC
15 TRBD1 . TRBJ1-1 TRBV7-2 CASSLTGGLYTEAFF TGTGCCAGCAGCTTAACAGGGGGCCTGTACACTGAAGCTTTCTTT
14 . . TRBJ1-1 TRBV3-1/TRBV3-2 CASSQELGWTEAFF TGTGCCAGCAGCCAAGAACTCGGGTGGACTGAAGCTTTCTTT
13 TRBD1 . TRBJ2-1 TRBV6-5 CASRTGGSSRLFF TGTGCCAGCAGGACAGGGGGATCTAGCCGTCTGTTCTTC